The rows below give T cell receptor beta chains drawn from one sample of a study of Ad26.COV2.S vaccination and SARS-CoV-2 variants. Clones were read by immunoSEQ multiplex PCR, and TCRdb kept only the in-frame ones, dropping some. The sample holds some 240,000 clones; approximately 88% are singletons and the top ten take less than 3.5%. This sample comprised peripheral blood, obtained in a trial of Ad26.COV2.S vaccine versus placebo. Receptors originate from a person aged 18-60 years who received the Ad26.COV2.S COVID-19 vaccine or a placebo. CDR3s include the opening cysteine and the closing phenylalanine or tryptophan. A D gene is named only where the DNA matches it firmly. The size entry is marked missing in some rows and otherwise reads once, few, many or a size class.

size: NA; D: NA; J: TRBJ1-1; V: TRBV20-1; CDR3: CSAPRNTEAFF; DNA: TGCAGTGCTCCCAGGAACACTGAAGCTTTCTTT
size: NA; D: NA; J: TRBJ2-7; V: TRBV27; CDR3: CASSSGQPYEQYF; DNA: TGTGCCAGCAGCTCCGGACAGCCCTACGAGCAGTACTTC
size: NA; D: TRBD2; J: TRBJ2-7; V: TRBV5-1; CDR3: CASSSTSGGSPYEQYF; DNA: TGCGCCAGCAGCTCTACTAGCGGGGGTTCGCCCTACGAGCAGTACTTC
size: NA; D: NA; J: TRBJ2-4; V: TRBV4-2; CDR3: CASSQGLENIQYF; DNA: TGTGCCAGCAGCCAGGGACTGGAGAACATTCAGTACTTC
size: NA; D: NA; J: TRBJ2-7; V: TRBV18; CDR3: CASSPGTYYEQYF; DNA: TGTGCCAGCTCACCGGGTACCTACTACGAGCAGTACTTC
size: NA; D: NA; J: TRBJ1-1; V: TRBV6-1; CDR3: CASSEPGRANTEAFF; DNA: TGTGCCAGCAGTGAGCCGGGACGGGCGAACACTGAAGCTTTCTTT
size: NA; D: NA; J: TRBJ2-5; V: TRBV6-5; CDR3: CASSFLASQETQYF; DNA: TGTGCCAGCAGCTTTCTAGCGTCCCAAGAGACCCAGTACTTC
size: NA; D: NA; J: TRBJ2-7; V: TRBV2; CDR3: CASSREGWSYEQYF; DNA: TGTGCCAGCAGTCGAGAGGGGTGGTCCTACGAGCAGTACTTC
size: NA; D: NA; J: TRBJ1-1; V: TRBV6-2/TRBV6-3; CDR3: CASSYGTVGTEAFF; DNA: TGTGCCAGCAGTTACGGGACGGTAGGAACTGAAGCTTTCTTT
size: NA; D: NA; J: TRBJ2-3; V: TRBV7-2; CDR3: CASSLEAGTDTQYF; DNA: TGTGCCAGCAGCTTAGAAGCGGGCACAGATACGCAGTATTTT
size: NA; D: TRBD1; J: TRBJ1-3; V: TRBV9; CDR3: CASSARQGGGNTIYF; DNA: TGTGCCAGCAGCGCCCGACAGGGAGGTGGAAACACCATATATTTT
size: few; D: NA; J: TRBJ1-6; V: TRBV12-3/TRBV12-4; CDR3: CASSPSGDSPLHF; DNA: TGTGCCAGCAGTCCATCGGGGGATTCACCCCTCCACTTT
size: NA; D: NA; J: TRBJ1-4; V: TRBV11-2; CDR3: CASSLLRGQGTNEKLFF; DNA: TGTGCCAGCAGCTTACTTCGAGGGCAGGGGACTAATGAAAAACTGTTTTTT
size: NA; D: NA; J: TRBJ1-1; V: TRBV7-2; CDR3: CATKPSLGRLNTEAFF; DNA: TGTGCCACCAAGCCCTCCCTAGGTCGATTGAACACTGAAGCTTTCTTT
size: NA; D: NA; J: TRBJ1-3; V: TRBV19; CDR3: CASSGSTGAGNTIYF; DNA: TGTGCCAGTAGTGGATCGACAGGCGCAGGAAACACCATATATTTT
size: NA; D: NA; J: TRBJ2-2; V: TRBV20-1; CDR3: CSARLAGELFF; DNA: TGCAGTGCTAGATTGGCCGGGGAGCTGTTTTTT
size: NA; D: NA; J: TRBJ1-2; V: TRBV29-1; CDR3: CSTNTNNYGYTF; DNA: TGCAGCACTAACACAAATAACTATGGCTACACCTTC